These 28 T cell receptor beta chains came from one sample sequenced in a study of T-cell reconstitution after alpha-beta-depleted transplantation in children. Researchers prepared the TCRbeta library using unique molecular identifiers, the study reports. One entry per CDR3 protein, called by TCRdb with MiXCR from the PCR reads. The sample yields some 590,000 distinct CDR3 sequences, more than 9% seen once. The specimen comprised PBMCs from the stem cell graft donor, sampled from the stem cell graft. These receptors were obtained from a human donor who donated a stem cell graft to a child with acute myeloid leukemia.

The chain employs TRBV12-3 or TRBV12-4 and TRBJ1-2, with D hard to call. CDR3 length equals 15 residues. V lost 7 bases to trimming and J lost 4 bases, with 19 bases between them. CDR3 sequence reads: CASILGTQSGYGYTF. As DNA, the CDR3 is TGTGCCAGCATTCTTGGCACCCAAAGCGGCTATGGCTACACCTTC.

Ten or more counts support this clonotype. The V and J genes are TRBV5-1 and TRBJ1-6; 7 nucleotides match TRBD1. The V and J ends lost 4 bases and 11 bases, in that order; junction bases with no gene match: 15. CDR1 and CDR2 from the germline V gene are SGHRS and YFSETQ. This CDR3 is built from 16 residues. The CDR3 coding sequence is TGCGCCAGCAGCGTAGAACAGGGGAAAGGGGAAACACCCCTCCACTTT. The encoded protein is CASSVEQGKGETPLHF.

This clonotype was seen many times. This chain uses TRBV27 with TRBJ2-1, with D uncertain. The length of the CDR3 is 13 residues. V was pared by 7 bases and J by 10 bases, with 17 bases between. Germline CDR1 and CDR2: MNHEY and SMNVEV (reference sequence). The CDR3 nucleotides read TGTGCCAGCACCGACGACCCCAGGCGGGAGCAGTTCTTC. Translation: CASTDDPRREQFF.

Ten or more counts support this clonotype. The rearrangement uses TRBV5-5 and TRBJ1-5; D not resolved. The CDR3 is 14 amino acids. Germline V gene data show CDR1 as SGHKS and CDR2 as YYEKEE (reference sequence). Trimming stripped 2 bases from V and 4 bases from J, with 10 bases between. The chain's CDR3 is CASSFLQDNQPQHF. DNA of the CDR3: TGTGCCAGCAGCTTTTTGCAGGATAATCAGCCCCAGCATTTT.

The CDR3 here is CASTQGLALRETQYF. CDR3 DNA sequence: TGTGCCAGCACCCAAGGACTAGCTCTCCGAGAGACCCAGTACTTC. The J gene is TRBJ2-5, the V gene TRBV7-9, with 8 bases identical to TRBD2. V was pared by 7 bases and J by 4 bases, with 11 bases of the junction left unmatched. This CDR3 spans 15 amino acids. Per germline, CDR1 SEHNR and CDR2 FQNEAQ (reference sequence).

This chain links TRBV12-3 or TRBV12-4 with TRBJ1-3, with 8 bases aligning to TRBD1. The CDR3 contains 16 residues. The V segment lost 5 bases and the J segment 1 base; nucleotides outside the gene matches: 7. CDR3 region: CASSHDRGLSGNTIYF. CDR3 in DNA: TGTGCCAGCAGTCATGACAGGGGTTTGTCTGGAAACACCATATATTTT.

CDR3 sequence (DNA): TGCAGCGTTGGCTGGCGTCATTTGAACACTGAAGCTTTCTTT. Translation gives CSVGWRHLNTEAFF. The chain carries TRBV29-1 and TRBJ1-1; D remains ambiguous. The CDR3 extends over 14 amino acids. Trimming took 4 bases from V and 0 from J, leaving 12 bases between them. Germline lookup yields CDR1 SQVTM and CDR2 ANQGSEA.

This clonotype was counted at least ten times. V usage is TRBV11-2 and J usage is TRBJ2-5; D is undetermined. CDR1 is SGHAT, CDR2 FQNNGV, per germline. V was trimmed by 5 bases and J by 5 bases, leaving 18 bases between them. The CDR3 consists of 15 residues. For the CDR3, the DNA is TGTGCCAGCAGCCCTGGTCGGGTATACGAGGAGACCCAGTACTTC. Translating gives CASSPGRVYEETQYF.

The chain joins TRBV7-2 to TRBJ2-5, with a possible D match to TRBD2 (6 bases). This CDR3 comprises 14 residues. Trimming took off 1 base at V and 0 bases at J, with 6 bases between the two ends. Germline values: CDR1 SGHTA, CDR2 FQGNSA. The CDR3: CASSLGDYQETQYF. DNA for the CDR3: TGTGCCAGCAGCTTAGGGGACTACCAAGAGACCCAGTACTTC.

This clonotype was counted ten times or more. The chain is built from TRBV20-1 and TRBJ2-5; maybe TRBD1 (5 bases). This CDR3 contains 15 residues. Trimming removed 5 bases from V and 5 bases from J, with 21 bases in between. Looked up from germline, CDR1 is DFQATT and CDR2 is SNEGSKA (reference sequence). CDR3 in amino acids: CSAGSPTVIAETQYF. Written as DNA, the CDR3 is TGCAGTGCTGGGTCCCCGACAGTGATTGCGGAGACCCAGTACTTC.

The CDR3 coding sequence is TGTGCCAGCAGCCAGAGAAAGGGGAACAATGAGCAGTTCTTC. Protein: CASSQRKGNNEQFF. V gene TRBV7-3 combines with J gene TRBJ2-1; possible D gene TRBD1, 5 bases. The CDR3 has 14 amino acids. Trimming left V 5 bases short and J 5 bases short, with 13 bases between. Germline V gene lookup returns CDR1 SGHTA and CDR2 FQGTGA.

Worth noting for this clonotype: One junction end disagrees with the germline gene, perhaps due to a read error. The chain carries TRBV27 and TRBJ2-7, with 14 bases matching TRBD2. This CDR3 region has 20 residues. The germline V gene has CDR1 MNHEY and CDR2 SMNVEV (reference sequence). For the CDR3, the DNA is TGTGCCTGCAGTTTATCTAAACTGGGACTAGCGGGAGACCCCCTCTACGAGCAGTACTTC. This encodes CACSLSKLGLAGDPLYEQYF.

The V call is TRBV7-2, the J call TRBJ2-7; TRBD2 matches at 11 bases. The CDR3 has 16 residues. Germline trimming cut 3 bases from V and 2 bases from J; bases unmatched to any gene: 6. Germline CDR1 SGHTA, CDR2 FQGNSA. CDR3 region: CASSLGTSGGPYEQYF. The CDR3 region has the DNA TGTGCCAGCAGCTTGGGAACTAGCGGGGGACCCTACGAGCAGTACTTC.

At least ten counts were recorded for this clonotype. V and J are TRBV7-2 and TRBJ1-3; possibly TRBD1 for D (5 bases). The CDR3 contains 16 residues. Per the germline V gene, CDR1 is SGHTA and CDR2 is FQGNSA. Trimming shortened V by 3 bases and J by 0 bases, and 12 bases separated the two germline ends. In DNA, the CDR3 is TGTGCCAGCAGCTTTGAGGGGCTTCTCTCTGGAAACACCATATATTTT. Protein: CASSFEGLLSGNTIYF.

This clonotype was seen repeatedly, ten times or more. This chain connects TRBV20-1 to TRBJ2-3; 8 bases map to TRBD2. Germline V gene data show CDR1 as DFQATT and CDR2 as SNEGSKA (reference sequence). This CDR3 is 16 amino acids long. The V gene end was trimmed by 3 bases and the J gene end by 3 bases; junction bases not matched to a gene: 11. CDR3 residues: CSARGVSGTPTDTQYF. The CDR3 DNA reads as TGCAGTGCTAGGGGGGTTAGCGGGACCCCAACAGATACGCAGTATTTT.

There are many counts of this clonotype. The rearrangement joins TRBV20-1 to TRBJ2-7; D tentatively fits TRBD1 or TRBD2 (5 bases each). Deletions cut 6 bases from V and 7 bases from J, with 16 bases between. Germline V gene lookup returns CDR1 DFQATT and CDR2 SNEGSKA (reference sequence). The CDR3 consists of 12 residues. This CDR3 reads CSARSGPLEQYF. The DNA of the CDR3 is TGCAGTGCCCGGTCGGGACCTCTTGAGCAGTACTTC.

V is TRBV29-1 and J is TRBJ2-5; D is tentatively TRBD1 or TRBD2 (5 bases each). Germline V gives CDR1 SQVTM, CDR2 ANQGSEA. Trimming removed 6 bases at V and 5 bases at J, with 13 bases between. This CDR3 has 12 residues. DNA of the CDR3: TGCAGCGTCGGGGCAGGGCTGGAGACCCAGTACTTC. It encodes CSVGAGLETQYF.

This clonotype was seen repeatedly, ten times or more. The chain uses TRBV3-1 and TRBJ2-7; D gene uncertain. V was trimmed by 0 bases and J by 5 bases, leaving 11 bases between them. Germline values: CDR1 LGHDT, CDR2 YNNKEL (reference sequence). This CDR3 is built from 14 residues. The CDR3 region is CASSQDGKPDEQYF. CDR3 bases: TGTGCCAGCAGCCAAGATGGGAAGCCAGACGAGCAGTACTTC.

There are many counts of this clonotype. The rearrangement links TRBV6-2 or TRBV6-3 to TRBJ2-3, with D tentatively TRBD2 (6 bases). Trimming removed 5 bases at V and 2 bases at J, with 20 bases between. The V gene's germline CDR1 is MNHEY and CDR2 SVGEGT. The CDR3 consists of 17 residues. Here the CDR3 DNA reads TGTGCCAGCAGTGACCCTTTCGGGAGCGGCCCCACAGATACGCAGTATTTT. This gives the protein CASSDPFGSGPTDTQYF.

This chain uses TRBV24-1 with TRBJ2-3; 10 nucleotides match TRBD2. V dropped 4 bases and J dropped 1; count of bases not matched to a gene: 1. Germline CDR1 KGHDR, CDR2 SFDVKD. The CDR3 runs to 15 residues. The CDR3 nucleotides are TGTGCCACCAGTGACGGGACTAGCGGCACAGATACGCAGTATTTT. It is translated as CATSDGTSGTDTQYF.

This chain connects TRBV6-4 to TRBJ2-3; 9 nucleotides match TRBD2. The CDR3 length is 22 residues. The V and J ends lost 0 bases and 2 bases, in that order; junction bases with no gene match: 21. The germline V gene encodes CDR1 MRHNA and CDR2 SNTAGT. The CDR3: CASSDSITFPSWLAGYTDTQYF. The CDR3 DNA follows: TGTGCCAGCAGTGACTCGATCACTTTTCCATCGTGGCTAGCGGGGTACACAGATACGCAGTATTTT.

The V and J genes are TRBV2 and TRBJ2-3; 13 bases agree with TRBD2. CDR1 is SNHLY, CDR2 FYNNEI, per germline. CDR3 length: 17 amino acids. With 8 bases clipped from V and 1 base from J, the junction kept 9 bases outside the gene matches. The CDR3 reads CASLTGLAGTRTDTQYF. CDR3 sequence (DNA): TGTGCCAGCCTCACGGGACTAGCGGGAACCCGCACAGATACGCAGTATTTT.

This clonotype showed up many times. The chain links TRBV28 to TRBJ2-7, with 7 bases fitting TRBD1. V trimming: 11 bases; J trimming: 3 bases; junction bases outside the gene matches: 4. The CDR3 contains 11 residues. The germline V gene has CDR1 MDHEN and CDR2 SYDVKM. The CDR3 protein is CAGGQLYEQYF. In DNA form, the CDR3 reads TGTGCCGGGGGACAGCTCTACGAGCAGTACTTC. Variable domain in full (rest from reference TRBV28 and TRBJ2-7): DVKVTQSSRYLVKRTGEKVFLECVQDMDHENMFWYRQDPGLGLRLIYFSYDVKMKEKGDIPEGYSVSREKKERFSLILESASTNQTSMYLCAGGQLYEQYFGPGTRLTVT.

The J gene is TRBJ1-1, the V gene TRBV18, with 9 bases fitting TRBD1. This CDR3 is 14 amino acids long. The V and J ends lost 5 bases and 5 bases, in that order; junction bases with no gene match: 6. Germline CDR1 reads KGHSH; CDR2 reads LQKENI. CDR3 protein: CASSTGQGATEAFF. The CDR3 DNA reads as TGTGCCAGCTCAACGGGACAGGGTGCAACTGAAGCTTTCTTT.

The chain couples TRBV21-1 to TRBJ2-2. TRBV21-1 is marked as a pseudogene. The CDR3 loop spans 15 amino acids. CDR3 coding DNA: TGTGCCAGCAGGCTCAGCATGGTCAACACCGGGGAGCTGTTTTTT. This sequence encodes CASRLSMVNTGELFF.

This clonotype turned up a few times. The V and J genes are TRBV20-1 and TRBJ2-5, with 7 bases fitting TRBD1. Trimming took 2 bases from V and 1 from J; bases not matched to a gene: 7. Germline CDR1 is DFQATT and CDR2 is SNEGSKA (reference sequence). This CDR3 has 15 amino acids. CDR3 in amino acids: CSARNQGVVQETQYF. CDR3 in DNA: TGCAGTGCTAGAAACCAGGGGGTAGTCCAAGAGACCCAGTACTTC.

There are many counts of this clonotype. This chain uses TRBV6-1 with TRBJ2-3; D unclear. Trimming left V 10 bases short and J 2 bases short, with 13 bases between. The CDR3 is 13 amino acids. CDR1 and CDR2 from the germline V gene are MNHNS and SASEGT. DNA for the CDR3: TGTGCCACCCTCTCAACTTTCACAGATACGCAGTATTTT. It is translated as CATLSTFTDTQYF.

In this sample, this clonotype turned up a few times. The chain is built from TRBV7-8 and TRBJ2-1; D possibly corresponds to TRBD2 (5 bases). Trimming took 5 bases from V and 5 from J, leaving 22 bases between them. The germline V gene encodes CDR1 SGHVS and CDR2 FQNEAQ. The CDR3 has 17 residues. In DNA, the CDR3 is TGTGCCAGCAGCCCAGATCGGCCCCGGGGAGTGGACAATGAGCAGTTCTTC. Translated: CASSPDRPRGVDNEQFF. The whole variable domain, filled in from reference TRBV7-8 and TRBJ2-1, reads GAGVSQSPRYKVAKRGQDVALRCDPISGHVSLFWYQQALGQGPEFLTYFQNEAQLDKSGLPSDRFFAERPEGSVSTLKIQRTQQEDSAVYLCASSPDRPRGVDNEQFFGPGTRLTVL.